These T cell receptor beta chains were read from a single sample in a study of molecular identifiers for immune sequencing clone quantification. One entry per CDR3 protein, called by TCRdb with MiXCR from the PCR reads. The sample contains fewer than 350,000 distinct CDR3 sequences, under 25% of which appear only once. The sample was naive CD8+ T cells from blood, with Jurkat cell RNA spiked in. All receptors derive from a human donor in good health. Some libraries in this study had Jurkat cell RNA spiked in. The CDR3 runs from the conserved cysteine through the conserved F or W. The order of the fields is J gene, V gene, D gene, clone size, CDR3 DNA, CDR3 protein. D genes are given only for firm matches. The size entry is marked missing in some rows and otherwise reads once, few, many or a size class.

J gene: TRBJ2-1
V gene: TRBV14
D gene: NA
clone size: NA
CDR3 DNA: TGTGCCAGCAGCCAAATCATCCGGGGGCGGGGGAGCTACAATGAGCAGTTCTTC
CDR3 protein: CASSQIIRGRGSYNEQFF

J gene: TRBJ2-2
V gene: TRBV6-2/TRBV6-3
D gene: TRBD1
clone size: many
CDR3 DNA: TGTGCCAGCAGTTATGAGGACAGGTCGATTACCGGGGAGCTGTTTTTT
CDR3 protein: CASSYEDRSITGELFF

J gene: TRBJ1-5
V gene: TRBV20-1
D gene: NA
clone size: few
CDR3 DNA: TGCGGTGCAAACACCCGGGGTCGCAATCAGCCCCAGCATTTT
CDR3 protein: CGANTRGRNQPQHF

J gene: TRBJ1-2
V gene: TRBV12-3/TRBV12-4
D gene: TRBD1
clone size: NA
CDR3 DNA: TGTGCCAGCAGCCCCGGGACAGGCGTTACCTATGGCTACACCTTC
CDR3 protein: CASSPGTGVTYGYTF

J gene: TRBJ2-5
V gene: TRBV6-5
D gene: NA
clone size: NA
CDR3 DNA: TGTGCCAGCAGGGAGGGACATCGACGGATCCAGGAGACCCAGTACTTC
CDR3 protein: CASREGHRRIQETQYF

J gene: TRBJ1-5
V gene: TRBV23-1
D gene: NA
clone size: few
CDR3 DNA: TGCGCCATTATTAAAGACACCCGGTGGGGCAATCAGCCCCAGCATTTT
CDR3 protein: CAIIKDTRWGNQPQHF

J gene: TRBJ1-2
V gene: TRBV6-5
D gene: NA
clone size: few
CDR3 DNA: TGTGCCAGCAGTTACTCAAGGGGAGGAAATGGCTACACCTTC
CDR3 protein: CASSYSRGGNGYTF

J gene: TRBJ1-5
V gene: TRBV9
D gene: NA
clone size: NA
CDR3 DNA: TGTGCCAGCAGCGAGGACGGCTTGAGCAATCAGCCCCAGCATTTT
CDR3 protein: CASSEDGLSNQPQHF

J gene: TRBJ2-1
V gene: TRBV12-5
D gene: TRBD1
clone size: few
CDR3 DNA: TGTGCTAGTGGTGCATCCGGGACAGGCTACAATGAGCAGTTCTTC
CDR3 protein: CASGASGTGYNEQFF

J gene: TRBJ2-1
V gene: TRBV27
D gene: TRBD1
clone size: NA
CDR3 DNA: TGTGCCAGCAGCTCTGTAAGGACAGGAGCCTACAATGAGCAGTTCTTC
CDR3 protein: CASSSVRTGAYNEQFF

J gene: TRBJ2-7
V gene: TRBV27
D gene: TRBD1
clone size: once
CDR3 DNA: TGTGCCAGCGGCCTGGGGGGACAGGGGTACGAGCAGTACTTC
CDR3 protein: CASGLGGQGYEQYF

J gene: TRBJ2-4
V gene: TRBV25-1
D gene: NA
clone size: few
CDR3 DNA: TGTGCCAGCATGACACAGGGCAGTTCATACATTCATTACTTC
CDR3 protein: CASMTQGSSYIHYF

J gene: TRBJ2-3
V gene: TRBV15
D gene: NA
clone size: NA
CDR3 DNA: TGTGCCACCAGCAGAGCACAAAGGATCGGCGATACGCAGTATTTT
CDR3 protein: CATSRAQRIGDTQYF

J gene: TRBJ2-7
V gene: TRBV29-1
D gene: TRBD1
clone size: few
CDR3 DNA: TGCAGCGTTGAATGGGGACAGGGAAAGAACTACGAGCAGTACTTC
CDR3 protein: CSVEWGQGKNYEQYF

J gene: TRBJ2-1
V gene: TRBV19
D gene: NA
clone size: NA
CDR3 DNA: TGTGCCAGTAGTTTAAGACCGCTTTCCTACAATGAGCAGTTCTTC
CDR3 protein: CASSLRPLSYNEQFF

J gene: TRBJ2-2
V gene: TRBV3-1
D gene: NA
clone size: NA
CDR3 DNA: TGTGCCAGCAGCCACCACCACTCGGGCACCGGGGAGCTGTTTTTT
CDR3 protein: CASSHHHSGTGELFF

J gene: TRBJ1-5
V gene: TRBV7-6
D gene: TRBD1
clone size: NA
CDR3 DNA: TGTGCCAGCAGCTCCCGGACAGGGAATCAGCCCCAGCATTTT
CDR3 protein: CASSSRTGNQPQHF

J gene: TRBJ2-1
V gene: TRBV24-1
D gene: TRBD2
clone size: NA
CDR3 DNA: TGTGCCACCAGTGGAAGGACTAGCTTTCTCAATGAGCAGTTCTTC
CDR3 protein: CATSGRTSFLNEQFF

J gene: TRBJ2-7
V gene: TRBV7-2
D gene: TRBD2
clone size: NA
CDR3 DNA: TGTGCCAGCAGCCTTAGCGGGCGGGGCGCCTACGAGCAGTACTTC
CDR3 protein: CASSLSGRGAYEQYF

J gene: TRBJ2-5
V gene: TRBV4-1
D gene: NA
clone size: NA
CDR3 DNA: TGCGCCAGCAGCCAGATGGACAACCAAGAGACCCAGTACTTC
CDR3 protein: CASSQMDNQETQYF

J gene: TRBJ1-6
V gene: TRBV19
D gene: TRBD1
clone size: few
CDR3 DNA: TGTGCCAGTATTCCAGGGGGGAGCTCCTATAATTCACCCCTCCACTTT
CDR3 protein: CASIPGGSSYNSPLHF

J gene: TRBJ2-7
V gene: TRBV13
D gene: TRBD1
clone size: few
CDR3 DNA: TGTGCCAGCAGCTCTATTCAGGGGGCTTGGGAGCAGTACTTC
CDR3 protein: CASSSIQGAWEQYF

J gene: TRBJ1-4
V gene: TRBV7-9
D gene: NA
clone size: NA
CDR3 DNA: TGTGCCAGCAGCTCCGAGACGCAGGGGCTTAATGAAAAACTGTTTTTT
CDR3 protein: CASSSETQGLNEKLFF

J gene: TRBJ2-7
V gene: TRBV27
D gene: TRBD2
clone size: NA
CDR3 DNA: TGTGCCAGCAGTTTATCGGGGGGGAGTGGTTACGAGCAGTACTTC
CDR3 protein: CASSLSGGSGYEQYF

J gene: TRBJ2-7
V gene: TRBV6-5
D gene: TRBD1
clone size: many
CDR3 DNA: TGTGCCAGCAGTTATGCAGGGGGCAACTACGAGCAGTACTTC
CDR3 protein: CASSYAGGNYEQYF

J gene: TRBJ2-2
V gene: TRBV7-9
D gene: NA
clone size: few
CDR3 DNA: TGTGCCAGCAGCTGGGTAGGGCGCTCGAACACCGGGGAGCTGTTTTTT
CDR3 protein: CASSWVGRSNTGELFF

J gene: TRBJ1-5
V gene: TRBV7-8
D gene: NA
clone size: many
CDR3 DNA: TGTGCCAGCAGCCCTGATGGTAGGGCTCCGTATCAGCCCCAGCATTTT
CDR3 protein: CASSPDGRAPYQPQHF

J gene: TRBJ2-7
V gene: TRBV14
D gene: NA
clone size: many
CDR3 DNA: TGTGCCAGCAGCCAAGAACATCTAACCTACGAGCAGTACTTC
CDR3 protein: CASSQEHLTYEQYF

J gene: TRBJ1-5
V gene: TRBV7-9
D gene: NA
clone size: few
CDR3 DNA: TGTGCCAGCGGTAGGGAAGGGGACAATCAGCCCCAGCATTTT
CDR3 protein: CASGREGDNQPQHF

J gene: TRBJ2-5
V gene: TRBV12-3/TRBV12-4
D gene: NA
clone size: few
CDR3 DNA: TGTGCCAGCAGTTTATTAACAAGCGGCCAAGAGACCCAGTACTTC
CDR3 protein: CASSLLTSGQETQYF

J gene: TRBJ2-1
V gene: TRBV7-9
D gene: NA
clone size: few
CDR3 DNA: TGTGCCAGCAGCTTAGGACAGGACCTATCTGAGCAGTTCTTC
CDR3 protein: CASSLGQDLSEQFF

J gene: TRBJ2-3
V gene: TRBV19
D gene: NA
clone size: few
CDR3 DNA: TGTGCCAGTAGTATAGATACGTACAGGGTGGTTACAGATACGCAGTATTTT
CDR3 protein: CASSIDTYRVVTDTQYF

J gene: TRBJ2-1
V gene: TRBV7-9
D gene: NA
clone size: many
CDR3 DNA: TGTGCCAGCAGCTTAGGTCGGGGAGAGCAGTTCTTC
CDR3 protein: CASSLGRGEQFF

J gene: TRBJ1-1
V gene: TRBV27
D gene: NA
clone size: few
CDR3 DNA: TGTGCCAGCACCCCCCAAGGAGTCTTTCGAGCTAACACTGAAGCTTTCTTT
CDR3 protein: CASTPQGVFRANTEAFF

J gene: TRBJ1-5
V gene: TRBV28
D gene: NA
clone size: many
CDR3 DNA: TGTGCCAGCAGCGGACAGTATAGCAATCAGCCCCAGCATTTT
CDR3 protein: CASSGQYSNQPQHF

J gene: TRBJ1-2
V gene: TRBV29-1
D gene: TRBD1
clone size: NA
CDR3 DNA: TGCAGCGTTGAAGACCCGGGACAGACCTATGGCCACACCTTC
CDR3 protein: CSVEDPGQTYGHTF

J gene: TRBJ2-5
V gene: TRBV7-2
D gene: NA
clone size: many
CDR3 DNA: TGTGCCAGCAGCTTACCCCAAGAACACGAGACCCAGTACTTC
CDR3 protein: CASSLPQEHETQYF

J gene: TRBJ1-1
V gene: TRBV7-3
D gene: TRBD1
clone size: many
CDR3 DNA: TGTGCCAGCAGCCCAAAGACAGGGGGAACTGAAGCTTTCTTT
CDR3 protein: CASSPKTGGTEAFF

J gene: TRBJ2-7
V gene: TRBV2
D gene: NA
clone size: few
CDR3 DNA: TGTGCCAGCAGCTCCTCCGAGCAGTACTTC
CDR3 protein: CASSSSEQYF

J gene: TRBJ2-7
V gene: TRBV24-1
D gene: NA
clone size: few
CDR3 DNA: TGTGCCACCAGTGATTCTAGAAGACGAACGGGGTACGAGCAGTACTTC
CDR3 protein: CATSDSRRRTGYEQYF

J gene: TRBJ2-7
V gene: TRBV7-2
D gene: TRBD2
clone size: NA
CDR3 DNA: TGTGCCAGCAGCTTTGGAGCGGGAGGACCCTCCTACGAGCAGTACTTC
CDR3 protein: CASSFGAGGPSYEQYF

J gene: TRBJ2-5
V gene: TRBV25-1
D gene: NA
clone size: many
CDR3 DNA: TGTGCCAGCAGTGAATTTCTAGGCCTAGAGACCCAGTACTTC
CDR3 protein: CASSEFLGLETQYF

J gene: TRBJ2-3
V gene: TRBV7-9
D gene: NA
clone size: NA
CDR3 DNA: TGTGCCAGCAGCTTCCAGGTGGATACGCAGTATTTT
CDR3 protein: CASSFQVDTQYF

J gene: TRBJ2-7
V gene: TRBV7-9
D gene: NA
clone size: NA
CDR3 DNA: TGTGCCAGCAGCCCGGCAGAAAAAACCTACGAGCAGTACTTC
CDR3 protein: CASSPAEKTYEQYF

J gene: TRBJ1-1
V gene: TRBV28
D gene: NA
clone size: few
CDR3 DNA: TGTGCCAGCAGTTTAAGTTTGGCCAGCGGGTGGACTGAAGCTTTCTTT
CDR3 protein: CASSLSLASGWTEAFF

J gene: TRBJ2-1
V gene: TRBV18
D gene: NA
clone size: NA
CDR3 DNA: TGTGCCAGCTCACCGTCGGGGGGAAGACAGGGATACTACAATGAGCAGTTCTTC
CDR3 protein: CASSPSGGRQGYYNEQFF

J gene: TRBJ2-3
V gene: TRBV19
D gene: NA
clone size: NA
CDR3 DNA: TGTGTCAGTAGCGTCGGCCATACGCAGTATTTT
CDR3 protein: CVSSVGHTQYF

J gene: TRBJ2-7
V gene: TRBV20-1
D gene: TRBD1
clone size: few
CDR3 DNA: TGCAGTGCTAGACCGGACAGGGGGGACTCCTACGAGCAGTACTTC
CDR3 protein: CSARPDRGDSYEQYF

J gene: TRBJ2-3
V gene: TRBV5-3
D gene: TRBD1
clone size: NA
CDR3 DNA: TGTGCCAGCAGCTCCCGGACAGGGTCAATCGCAGATACGCAGTATTTT
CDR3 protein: CASSSRTGSIADTQYF

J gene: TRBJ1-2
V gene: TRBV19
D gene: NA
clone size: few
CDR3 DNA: TGTGCCAGTAGGGATACGGGACCAGCAGGCTACACCTTC
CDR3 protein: CASRDTGPAGYTF

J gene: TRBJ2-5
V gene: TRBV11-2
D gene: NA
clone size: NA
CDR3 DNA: TGTGCCAGCAGCTTACTCAGGGCGCAAGAGACCCAGTACTTC
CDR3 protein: CASSLLRAQETQYF

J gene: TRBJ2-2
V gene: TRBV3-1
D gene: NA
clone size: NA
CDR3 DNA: TGTGCCAGTTCCGGCTCCAACACCGGGGAGCTGTTTTTT
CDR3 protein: CASSGSNTGELFF

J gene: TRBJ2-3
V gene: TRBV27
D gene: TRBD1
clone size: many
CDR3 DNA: TGTGCCAGCAGTTACCCAGGGGGCGCGGGCACAGATACGCAGTATTTT
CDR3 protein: CASSYPGGAGTDTQYF

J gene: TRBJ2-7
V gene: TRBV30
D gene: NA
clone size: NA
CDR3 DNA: TGTGCCTGGAGGAGGCCCGGGGTAGTGTACGAGCAGTACTTC
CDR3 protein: CAWRRPGVVYEQYF

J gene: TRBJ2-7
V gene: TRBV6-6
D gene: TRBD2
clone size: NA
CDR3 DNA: TGTGCCAGCAGCCGACTAGCGGGGGGTCCATCGGACGAGCAGTACTTC
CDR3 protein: CASSRLAGGPSDEQYF

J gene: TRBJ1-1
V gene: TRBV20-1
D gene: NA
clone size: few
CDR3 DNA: TGCAGTGCTAGAGATCAGGGCAACACTGAAGCTTTCTTT
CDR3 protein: CSARDQGNTEAFF

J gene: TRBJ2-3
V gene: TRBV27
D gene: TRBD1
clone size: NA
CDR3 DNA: TGTGCCAGCAGCCACCTCGGGCGGAACAGGGGGCTCGCAGATACGCAGTATTTT
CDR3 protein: CASSHLGRNRGLADTQYF